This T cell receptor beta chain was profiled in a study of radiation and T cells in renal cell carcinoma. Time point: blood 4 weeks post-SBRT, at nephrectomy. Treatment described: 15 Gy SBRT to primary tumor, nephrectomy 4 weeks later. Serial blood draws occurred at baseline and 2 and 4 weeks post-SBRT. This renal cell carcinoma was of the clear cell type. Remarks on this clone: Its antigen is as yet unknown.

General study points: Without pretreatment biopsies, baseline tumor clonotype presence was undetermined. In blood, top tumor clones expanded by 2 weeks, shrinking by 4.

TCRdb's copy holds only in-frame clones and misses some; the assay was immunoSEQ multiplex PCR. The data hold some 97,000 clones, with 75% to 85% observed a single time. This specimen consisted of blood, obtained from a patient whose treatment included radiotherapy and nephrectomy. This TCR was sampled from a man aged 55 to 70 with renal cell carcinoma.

The CDR3 DNA reads as TGTGCCAGCAGCTTACTAGGGGCGGGAGTGGAGGAGCAGTTCTTC. It encodes CASSLLGAGVEEQFF. The chain carries TRBV7-8 and TRBJ2-1; TRBD2 aligns across 7 bases. The length of the CDR3 is 15 residues. CDR1 is SGHVS and CDR2 is FQNEAQ in the germline V gene. With 2 bases clipped from V and 10 bases from J, the junction kept 11 bases outside the gene matches.